What follows describes a single T cell receptor (beta chain). This clonotype was picked up many times. This receptor's antigen is unknown. Per-base quality was not reported, and no clone a single base away is much larger than it. Library preparation employed multiplex PCR. Instrument used: Illumina HiSeq 4000. To build TCR beta libraries, CDR3 regions were amplified by Arm-PCR using iRepertoire HTBI primers. Before sequencing, the PCR products underwent gel purification. Under the source paper's analysis protocol: Across samples, approximately 68 TRBV and roughly 15 TRBJ segments were identified and used for gene usage analysis of CDR3 amino acid clonotypes. COPE and FqMerger were used to merge the filtered high-quality paired reads into contigs. BLAST was used to align contigs to the IMGT TRBV, TRBD and TRBJ reference genes, and CDR3 was defined following IMGT. Any clonotype with a frequency above 0.1% was counted as a highly expanded clone. Repertoire diversity was measured by Shannon entropy, and V-J evenness by the Gini coefficient. A clonotype was considered public if more than one individual shared it. In TCRdb, the public reads were trimmed at Q25 with fastp and aligned with MiXCR, with productive beta chains retained. Each CDR3 protein gets just one entry, which takes the most common genes and DNA from the rows behind it. TCRdb's processing, not the authors' own work, is the source of the V and J calls. This sample is represented by about 540,000 distinct CDR3 sequences; 13% of them were singletons. Of the sample, roughly a tenth falls within the top ten clones.

V loses 7 bases, J loses 3 bases, and the germline ends lie 11 bases apart. The CDR3 numbers 14 residues from cysteine through phenylalanine. The entry retains the CDR3 DNA only, 42 bases that are in frame from base 1. Per the germline V gene, KGHDR is the CDR1 and SFDVKD is the CDR2. In the paper's terms, the time point label means: newly diagnosed GD, antithyroid drugs for less than 3 months. RNA was extracted from PBMCs in TRIzol for both TCR sequencing and RNA sequencing. Graves' disease was diagnosed according to American Thyroid Association guidelines. Recruitment of patients was carried out at an endocrinology department in Xi'an, China. Each patient gave 7 to 9.5 milliliters of peripheral blood, collected in an EDTA anticoagulant tube. PBMCs were isolated by Ficoll Paque Plus density gradient separation without further T cell sorting. An Agilent 2100 Bioanalyzer and agarose gel were used to check RNA quality, while a NanoDrop 2000 measured RNA concentration.

The data were taken from a study of regulatory T cells in long-lasting Graves disease (dated by TCRdb to the early 2020s). Regarding the study in general: Antithyroid drugs had been taken for less than 3 months by newly diagnosed Graves' disease patients. Patients with persistent Graves' disease were compared with patients with newly diagnosed Graves' disease using TCR sequencing and RNA sequencing of peripheral blood. The study took place in China and was registered as a clinical trial. A total of approximately 35 samples underwent TCR sequencing: about 13 from persistent and about 20 from newly diagnosed Graves' disease patients. Study-wide conclusions, independent of this receptor: The authors acknowledged the small sample size as a limitation that may reduce accuracy. A larger number of public clonotypes was shared among persistent patients (approximately 3,000) than among newly diagnosed patients (around 890). TRBV28, TRBJ1-2 and TRBJ2-5 were preferentially used in persistent disease, while TRBV20-1 and TRBJ2-1 were favored in newly diagnosed disease. Sequencing and analysis were limited to the TCR beta chain. Peripheral blood alone was examined, since thyroid tissue, which constituted the primary lesion, could not be accessed. Lower TCR Shannon entropy and fewer highly expanded clones were observed in persistent Graves' disease patients than in newly diagnosed patients, which suggested clonal expansion.

These data are also associated with another study on T cells in Graves' hyperthyroidism and ophthalmopathy. The second study's authors report: Stable Graves' hyperthyroidism was defined as no progression to ophthalmopathy during 18 months of follow-up. Hyperthyroidism patients were newly diagnosed, had a disease duration of under 2 months, and were aged 18 to 65 years. Any patient with an uncontrolled infection, another autoimmune disease, pregnancy or lactation was excluded. Clinical symptoms, serum thyroxine and TRAb, thyroid ultrasound, and orbital computed tomography formed the basis for the diagnoses. The first round of RT-PCR for the TCR CDR3 was performed with the HTBI primer set and the Qiagen OneStep RT-PCR kit. Blood samples also contained most of the expanded thyroid clonotypes (frequency above 0.001), which suggests that blood repertoires may reflect thyroid immune responses. Ophthalmopathy was separated from stable hyperthyroidism by a 13 V-J signature model, with approximately 85% sensitivity and approximately 81% specificity obtained in cross-validation and 80%/75% obtained in testing. In validation, the model predicted progression to ophthalmopathy with over 60% sensitivity and 72% to 85% specificity, a median of around six months before onset. A discovery cohort of roughly 96 patients, approximately 44 with Graves' ophthalmopathy and 57 with stable Graves' hyperthyroidism, was used to find distinguishing TCR V-J signatures. Whether ophthalmopathy could be predicted prospectively was tested in an independent validation cohort made up of roughly 19 hyperthyroidism patients plus 17 patients who later progressed to ophthalmopathy. The 95 to 100 discovery patients were randomly divided into training and test sets at a 7:3 ratio. The study also compared thyroid tissue and blood T-cell repertoires from about six Graves' hyperthyroidism patients. Once sampling was done, hyperthyroidism patients were given methimazole at a starting dose of 30 mg daily, whereas ophthalmopathy patients were given high-dose intravenous methylprednisolone. Libraries were constructed in a second round of multiplex PCR, after which size selection and purification were performed. Sequencing of the libraries was done on an Illumina HiSeq2000 using paired-end 100 bp reads. SOAPnuke was used to process the raw data, with reads discarded if the reads contained adapters or uncalled bases, had a mean Phred below 15, or lacked an exact constant-primer or identifier match. COPE v1.2.5 was used to merge high-quality paired reads, and clonotypes were defined as unique nucleotide sequences. MiTCR v1.1 was used to align clonotypes to the IMGT TRBV, TRBD and TRBJ reference segments. Analysis was restricted to V-J combinations with a frequency above 0.0001, which covered just over 98% of repertoires. The TCS score was defined as the ratio of F50 (clonal expansion) to E x V (chaos), calculated using BLOSUM62-based TCRdist between CDR3 peptides within each V-J. Welch's t-statistics and random forest reduced around 550 V-J features to 13, which were used in a naive Bayes classifier (R e1071). No statistical method was used to set the sample size in advance, and investigators knew the group allocation. The paper reports TCR Vbeta CDR3 sequencing of fewer than 150 peripheral blood samples: 43 ophthalmopathy, about 75 hyperthyroidism and around 17 progressor patients.

The chain is made from TRBV24-1 and TRBJ2-2, with TRBD2 as a weak D call on 6 bases. This material consisted of peripheral blood mononuclear cells (PBMCs), taken at new diagnosis, from a patient treated with antithyroid drugs. The receptor comes from a man aged 25 to 40 with Graves disease. Donor details come from another sample of the same person, matched by shared clones. Here is the DNA: TGTGCCACCAGGAGCGGGTTAGACACCGGGGAGCTGTTTTTT. Translated, it gives CATRSGLDTGELFF.